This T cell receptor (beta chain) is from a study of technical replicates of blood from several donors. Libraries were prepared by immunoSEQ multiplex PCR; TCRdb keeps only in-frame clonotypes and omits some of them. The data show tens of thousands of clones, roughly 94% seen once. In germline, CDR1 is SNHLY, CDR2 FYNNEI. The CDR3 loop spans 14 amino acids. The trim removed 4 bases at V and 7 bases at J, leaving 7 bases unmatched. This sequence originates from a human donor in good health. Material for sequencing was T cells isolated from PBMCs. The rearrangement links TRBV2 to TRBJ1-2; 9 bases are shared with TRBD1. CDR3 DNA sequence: TGTGCCAGCAGTGTTGGGACAGGGTGGGGTGGCTACACCTTC. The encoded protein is CASSVGTGWGGYTF. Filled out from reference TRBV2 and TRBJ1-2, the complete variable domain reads EPEVTQTPSHQVTQMGQEVILRCVPISNHLYFYWYRQILGQKVEFLVSFYNNEISEKSEIFDDQFSVERPDGSNFTLKIRSTKLEDSAMYFCASSVGTGWGGYTFGSGTRLTVV.